This T cell receptor beta chain was profiled in a study of T cell responses to AZD1222 COVID-19 vaccine. General study results and limits: At baseline, seropositivity was found in only six or seven AZD1222 recipients. Unmutated regions of variants are reportedly targeted by nearly half of spike-specific TCRs.

Concerning this clone: Its antigen is currently unknown.

Libraries were prepared by immunoSEQ multiplex PCR; TCRdb keeps only in-frame clonotypes and omits some of them. The data show under 90,000 clones, with approximately 85% seen just once and more than 9% held by the top ten. From germline, CDR1 is MNHEY and CDR2 SVGAGI. V shed 4 bases and J shed 5 bases, with 14 bases lying between them. The CDR3 has 14 residues. The origin of this receptor is an adult who received the AZD1222 COVID-19 vaccine. V usage is TRBV6-5 and J usage is TRBJ2-5; a possible D gene is TRBD2 (7 bases). Sequencing used peripheral blood, obtained 28 days after the second AZD1222 dose. The CDR3 spells CASSFWGGRETQYF. The CDR3 coding sequence is TGTGCCAGCAGTTTCTGGGGGGGGCGGGAGACCCAGTACTTC.